This TCR beta chain is drawn from a study of T cell changes during pregnancy in multiple sclerosis. Assay: immunoSEQ multiplex PCR; the TCRdb copy retains only in-frame clones and omits some. Here the sample spans tens of thousands of clones, roughly nine tenths being singletons. V shed 0 bases, J shed 4 bases, and the junction held 8 bases outside the gene matches. Germline-derived CDR1 and CDR2 are SGHRS and YFSETQ. The CDR3 is made up of 16 amino acids. Here the sequenced sample was peripheral blood, taken before pregnancy. The V and J genes are TRBV5-1 and TRBJ2-3; 7 bases fit TRBD2. The receptor's source is a female donor with multiple sclerosis, enrolled in a pregnancy study. The CDR3 loop reads CASSLAPLTSSDTQYF. The CDR3 coding sequence is TGCGCCAGCAGCTTGGCCCCTCTGACTAGCTCAGATACGCAGTATTTT.